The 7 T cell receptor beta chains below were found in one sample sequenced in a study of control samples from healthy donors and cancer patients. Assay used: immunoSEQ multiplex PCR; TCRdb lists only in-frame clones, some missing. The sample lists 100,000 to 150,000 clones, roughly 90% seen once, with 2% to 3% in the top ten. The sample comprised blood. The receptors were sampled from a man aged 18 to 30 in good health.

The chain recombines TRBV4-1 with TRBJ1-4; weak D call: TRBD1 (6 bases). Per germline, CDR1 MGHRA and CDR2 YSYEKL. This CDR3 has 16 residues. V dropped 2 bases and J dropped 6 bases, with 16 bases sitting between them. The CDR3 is CASSQLPRGQDEKLFF. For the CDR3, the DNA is TGCGCCAGCAGCCAACTCCCTCGGGGGCAGGATGAAAAACTGTTTTTT.

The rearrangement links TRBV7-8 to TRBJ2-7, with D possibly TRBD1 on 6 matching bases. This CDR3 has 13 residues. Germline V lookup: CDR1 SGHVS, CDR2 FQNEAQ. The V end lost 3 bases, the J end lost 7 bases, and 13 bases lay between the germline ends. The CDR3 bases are TGTGCCAGCAGCTTGGGGGCCGCGGCGGAGCAGTACGTC. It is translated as CASSLGAAAEQYV.

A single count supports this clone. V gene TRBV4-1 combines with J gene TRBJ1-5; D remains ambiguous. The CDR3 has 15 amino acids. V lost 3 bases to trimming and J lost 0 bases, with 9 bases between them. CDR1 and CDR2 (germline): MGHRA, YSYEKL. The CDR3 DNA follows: TGCGCCAGCAGCCAGACCCGGAATAGCAATCAGCCCCAGCATTTT. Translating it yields CASSQTRNSNQPQHF.

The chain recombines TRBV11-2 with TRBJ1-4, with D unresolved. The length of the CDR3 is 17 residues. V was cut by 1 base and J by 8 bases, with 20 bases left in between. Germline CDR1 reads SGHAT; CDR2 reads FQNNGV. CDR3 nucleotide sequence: TGTGCCAGCAGCTTAGTCCTCTCTTTTGGGGTCGGAGAAAAACTGTTTTTT. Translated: CASSLVLSFGVGEKLFF.

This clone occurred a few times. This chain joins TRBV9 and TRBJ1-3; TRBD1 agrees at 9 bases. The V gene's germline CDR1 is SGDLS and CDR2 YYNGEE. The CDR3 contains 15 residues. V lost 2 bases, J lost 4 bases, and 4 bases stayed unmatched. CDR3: CASSVSGQGGNTIYF. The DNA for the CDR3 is TGTGCCAGCAGCGTTTCGGGACAGGGAGGAAACACCATATATTTT.

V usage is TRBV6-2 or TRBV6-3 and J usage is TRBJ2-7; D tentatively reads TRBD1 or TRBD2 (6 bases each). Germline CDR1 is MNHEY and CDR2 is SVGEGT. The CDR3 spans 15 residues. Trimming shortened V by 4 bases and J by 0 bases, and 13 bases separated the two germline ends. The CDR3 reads CASSSRGASSYEQYF. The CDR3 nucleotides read TGTGCCAGCAGTTCGAGGGGGGCCAGCTCCTACGAGCAGTACTTC.

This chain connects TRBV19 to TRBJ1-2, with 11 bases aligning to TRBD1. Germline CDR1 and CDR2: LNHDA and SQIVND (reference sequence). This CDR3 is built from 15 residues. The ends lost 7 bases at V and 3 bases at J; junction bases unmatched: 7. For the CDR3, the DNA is TGTGCCAGTACAATACGGACAGGGGGCTACTATGGCTACACCTTC. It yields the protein CASTIRTGGYYGYTF.